The T cell receptor (beta chain) described here comes from a study of T cell repertoires in cytomegalovirus infection. TCRdb re-called the reads with MiXCR, one entry per CDR3 protein. The sample includes under 120,000 distinct CDR3 sequences, under 45% seen only once; the top ten take 65% to 75%. Study results and limitations: CMV-specific HLA-C-restricted TCR beta clonotypes dominated the ex vivo response. Cumulative frequency (of public TCR beta family members) identified carriers of CMV plus the relevant HLA.

As regards this clonotype: Antigen specificity is unknown.

J was trimmed by 8 bases and V by 6 bases; bases with no gene match: 4. Germline CDR1 and CDR2: MNHEY and SMNVEV (reference sequence). The CDR3 is made up of 14 amino acids. This TCR was sampled from a human donor in good health (CMV status not recorded). Some clones in this sample may be carry-over from other donors' samples. The sequenced sample was CD8+ T cells from cultured PBMCs, obtained from culture after CMV antigen stimulation. This chain connects TRBV27 to TRBJ1-6; 10 bases are shared with TRBD1. CDR3 in amino acids: CASSDGQGDSPLHF. The CDR3 coding sequence is TGTGCCAGCAGCGACGGACAGGGGGATTCACCCCTCCACTTT.